The 23 T cell receptor beta chains listed next were all sequenced from one sample in a study of T cells in Graves' hyperthyroidism and ophthalmopathy. The investigators amplified TCR beta CDR3 regions from RNA transcripts. HTBI primers were used for first-round RT-PCR of the TCR CDR3. TCRdb redid the calling of the multiplex PCR reads with MiXCR, one entry per CDR3 protein. Among more than 550,000 distinct CDR3 sequences, 45% were seen once, and the ten largest hold less than 9.5%. Sequenced material: peripheral blood or thyroid tissue (not recorded which). The receptors originated from an adult man with Graves' disease, either hyperthyroidism or ophthalmopathy (not recorded which).

This clonotype was detected ten times or more. The chain combines TRBV9 with TRBJ1-5; a possible D gene is TRBD1 (6 bases). The CDR3 consists of 16 residues. Per germline, CDR1 SGDLS and CDR2 YYNGEE. Between the trimmed V and J ends, which lost 0 bases and 5 bases, there was a span of 15 bases. CDR3 nucleotide sequence: TGTGCCAGCAGCGTAGACGAAGGGGGTAGTCATCAGCCCCAGCATTTT. Protein: CASSVDEGGSHQPQHF.

A few counts support this clonotype. The J gene is TRBJ2-7, the V gene TRBV7-2; D tentatively reads TRBD1 or TRBD2 (5 bases each). The CDR3 is 13 residues long. Looked up from germline, CDR1 is SGHTA and CDR2 is FQGNSA. The V and J ends lost 3 bases and 5 bases respectively, with 11 bases between them. DNA of the CDR3: TGTGCCAGCAGCTTGGCCGGGGCCGACGAGCAGTACTTC. Its protein is CASSLAGADEQYF. Combining the CDR3 with reference TRBV7-2 and TRBJ2-7 gives the whole variable domain GAGVSQSPSNKVTEKGKDVELRCDPISGHTALYWYRQSLGQGLEFLIYFQGNSAPDKSGLPSDRFSAERTGGSVSTLTIQRTQQEDSAVYLCASSLAGADEQYFGPGTRLTVT.

The V and J genes are TRBV12-3 or TRBV12-4 and TRBJ1-1; no clear D gene. This CDR3 has 15 amino acids. V was pared by 6 bases and J by 0 bases, with 14 bases between. The CDR3 sequence is CASSPSTLVNTEAFF. CDR3 DNA: TGTGCCAGCAGCCCCTCAACCTTGGTGAACACTGAAGCTTTCTTT.

This clonotype turned up a few times. The chain recombines TRBV20-1 with TRBJ1-5; 9 bases fit TRBD1. J gave up 4 bases and V 4 bases, and 2 bases lay outside the gene matches. Germline V gene sequence: CDR1 DFQATT, CDR2 SNEGSKA (reference sequence). The CDR3 totals 13 residues. This chain's CDR3 is CSAIGQGNQPQHF. CDR3 nucleotides: TGCAGTGCTATTGGACAGGGGAATCAGCCCCAGCATTTT.

The chain uses TRBV15 and TRBJ1-5, with D uncertain. V was cut by 0 bases and J by 7 bases, with 19 bases left in between. Per the germline V gene, CDR1 is LNHNV and CDR2 is YYDKDF (reference sequence). This CDR3 comprises 17 residues. CDR3 in amino acids: CATSRDLGGMNYQPQHF. CDR3 nucleotide sequence: TGTGCCACCAGCAGAGATCTCGGTGGGATGAACTACCAGCCCCAGCATTTT.

This rearrangement joins TRBV25-1 to TRBJ1-2; D gene unclear. V lost 5 bases to trimming and J lost 3 bases, with 16 bases between them. CDR1 and CDR2 (germline): MGHDK, SYGVNS. This CDR3 has 15 amino acids. The CDR3 reads CASSKGPIMDYGYTF. CDR3 coding DNA: TGTGCCAGCAGTAAAGGGCCGATCATGGACTATGGCTACACCTTC.

The V call is TRBV20-1, the J call TRBJ2-7; 8 bases line up with TRBD2. The CDR3 runs 16 residues. With V trimmed by 0 bases and J by 4 bases, 11 bases remained unmatched. Per germline, CDR1 DFQATT and CDR2 SNEGSKA (reference sequence). The CDR3 nucleotides read TGCAGTGCTAGAGATCTAAGCGGGAGTAACTCTTACGAGCAGTACTTC. Translating it yields CSARDLSGSNSYEQYF.

The gene calls are TRBV20-1 and TRBJ2-5, with 9 bases aligning to TRBD2. Germline CDR1 DFQATT, CDR2 SNEGSKA (reference sequence). V shed 3 bases, J shed 9 bases, and the junction held 11 bases outside the gene matches. This CDR3 comprises 14 residues. The CDR3 loop reads CSARASGALSPQYF. The DNA for the CDR3 is TGCAGTGCTAGGGCTAGCGGGGCGCTGTCTCCCCAGTACTTC.

This clonotype was seen a handful of times. The chain joins TRBV13 to TRBJ1-2; D possibly corresponds to TRBD1 (6 bases). Looked up from germline, CDR1 is PRHDT and CDR2 is FYEKMQ (reference sequence). V was cut by 3 bases and J by 3 bases, with 11 bases left in between. The CDR3 totals 14 residues. This chain's CDR3 is CASSLRGTYYGYTF. CDR3 DNA sequence: TGTGCCAGCAGCTTGAGGGGGACCTACTATGGCTACACCTTC.

There are many counts of this clonotype. V is TRBV12-3 or TRBV12-4 and J is TRBJ1-4, with D unresolved. The CDR3 has 14 residues. The V end lost 6 bases, the J end lost 3 bases, and 11 bases lay between the germline ends. In nucleotides, the CDR3 is TGTGCCAGCAGCCTCCGGGATGCTAATGAAAAACTGTTTTTT. Its protein product is CASSLRDANEKLFF.

Only a few counts were recorded for this clonotype. The rearrangement joins TRBV5-1 to TRBJ1-6, with TRBD1 as a possible D gene (5 bases). The germline V gene has CDR1 SGHRS and CDR2 YFSETQ. V lost 5 bases and J 12 bases, leaving 18 bases between the germline ends. There are 14 residues in the CDR3. CDR3: CASRKEEGFRPLHF. The DNA for the CDR3 is TGCGCCAGCAGAAAGGAGGAGGGGTTCCGACCCCTCCACTTT.

The chain carries TRBV2 and TRBJ1-5; 7 bases match TRBD1. The CDR3 is made up of 13 amino acids. Germline CDR1 reads SNHLY; CDR2 reads FYNNEI. The V segment lost 8 bases and the J segment 6 bases; nucleotides outside the gene matches: 7. Here the CDR3 reads CASRRDRAQPQHF. DNA for the CDR3: TGTGCCAGCCGGCGAGACAGGGCTCAGCCCCAGCATTTT.

This chain joins TRBV28 and TRBJ1-2; the D gene is possibly TRBD1 (6 bases). This CDR3 is 14 amino acids long. The V gene's germline CDR1 is MDHEN and CDR2 SYDVKM. Trimming cost V 2 bases and J 3 bases, with 10 bases left between them. The CDR3 reads CASSLTGKDYGYTF. CDR3 DNA: TGTGCCAGCAGTTTAACAGGGAAGGACTATGGCTACACCTTC.

This clonotype showed up many times. This CDR3 is CSVIEGPYEQYF. The CDR3 nucleotides are TGCAGCGTAATAGAGGGCCCCTACGAGCAGTACTTC. The genes are TRBV29-1 and TRBJ2-7; TRBD2 might be the D (5 bases). This CDR3 region has 12 residues. Germline CDR1 SQVTM, CDR2 ANQGSEA. Trimming pared 6 bases from V and 2 bases from J, leaving 11 bases between.

The V call is TRBV21-1, the J call TRBJ1-2; the table calls TRBD1, which could not be checked here. TRBV21-1 is marked as a pseudogene. This CDR3 has 13 amino acids. CDR3 coding DNA: TGTGCCAGCAGCATCCGACCAGGGAATGGCTACACCTTC. Residues: CASSIRPGNGYTF.

This clonotype came up many times. This sequence joins TRBV20-1 and TRBJ2-5, with D possibly TRBD2 on 6 matching bases. Per germline, CDR1 DFQATT and CDR2 SNEGSKA (reference sequence). There are 15 residues in the CDR3. The V and J ends lost 2 bases and 5 bases respectively, with 18 bases between them. The CDR3, as DNA: TGCAGTGCTAGATTCCTGCCCGGGAGTGCGGAGACCCAGTACTTC. As protein: CSARFLPGSAETQYF.

This clonotype was detected a few times. Because the CDR3's place on the DNA is in doubt, the DNA is left out and the CDR3 is given as listed by TCRdb. The gene calls are TRBV12-3 or TRBV12-4 and TRBJ1-5. The CDR3 comprises 14 residues, both ends counted. CDR3 protein: CASSSSGSRQPQHF.

As concerns this clonotype: No conserved phenylalanine or tryptophan is present at the end of the CDR3, so a read error is the likely explanation. The DNA is omitted, as the CDR3 cannot be located on it reliably, and the CDR3 follows TCRdb's listing. The chain combines TRBV10-3 with TRBJ1-3. Germline loops: CDR1 ENHRY, CDR2 SYGVKD. Including both end residues, the CDR3 is 9 amino acids long. CDR3 amino acids: CAISDMNSS.

The J gene is TRBJ1-3, the V gene TRBV5-8, with D maybe TRBD1 (5 bases). V was cut by 3 bases and J by 7 bases, with 17 bases left in between. From germline, CDR1 is SGHTS and CDR2 YDEGEE. The CDR3 spans 15 residues. The CDR3 reads CASSSTTQGLNTIYF. CDR3 nucleotides: TGTGCCAGCAGCTCCACTACGCAGGGATTGAACACCATATATTTT. The full variable domain, rest sourced from reference TRBV5-8 and TRBJ1-3, is EAGVTQSPTHLIKTRGQQATLRCSPISGHTSVYWYQQALGLGLQFLLWYDEGEERNRGNFPPRFSGRQFPNYSSELNVNALELEDSALYLCASSSTTQGLNTIYFGEGSWLTVV.

The V call is TRBV2, the J call TRBJ2-7; tentative D call: TRBD2 (6 bases). Germline lookup yields CDR1 SNHLY and CDR2 FYNNEI. The ends were cut back, 5 bases at V and 6 bases at J, with 23 bases in the middle. The CDR3 has 16 amino acids. CDR3 nucleotides: TGTGCCAGCAGTTACTCGAACGGGGGTTTCCAGGGCGAGCAGTACTTC. Its translation is CASSYSNGGFQGEQYF.

The chain joins TRBV7-9 to TRBJ1-2, with TRBD1 as a possible D gene (5 bases). V was cut by 8 bases and J by 3 bases, with 13 bases left in between. Germline V gene sequence: CDR1 SEHNR, CDR2 FQNEAQ (reference sequence). This CDR3 has 13 residues. The DNA for the CDR3 is TGTGCCAGCGCATCGGACAATTACTATGGCTACACCTTC. Residues: CASASDNYYGYTF.

The gene calls are TRBV2 and TRBJ2-5; 7 nucleotides agree with TRBD1. This CDR3 has 16 residues. The ends lost 6 bases at V and 2 bases at J; junction bases unmatched: 12. Germline CDR1 reads SNHLY; CDR2 reads FYNNEI. The CDR3: CASSHDRAPTQETQYF. The CDR3 region has the DNA TGTGCCAGCAGCCATGACAGGGCCCCGACTCAAGAGACCCAGTACTTC.

This clonotype appeared a few times. The chain is built from TRBV28 and TRBJ1-5; D ambiguous. Germline V gene sequence: CDR1 MDHEN, CDR2 SYDVKM. The CDR3 runs to 14 residues. Trimming left V 5 bases short and J 6 bases short, with 14 bases between. CDR3 sequence (DNA): TGTGCCAGCAGTACGTTGGGTAGTGGTCAGCCCCAGCATTTT. Protein product: CASSTLGSGQPQHF.